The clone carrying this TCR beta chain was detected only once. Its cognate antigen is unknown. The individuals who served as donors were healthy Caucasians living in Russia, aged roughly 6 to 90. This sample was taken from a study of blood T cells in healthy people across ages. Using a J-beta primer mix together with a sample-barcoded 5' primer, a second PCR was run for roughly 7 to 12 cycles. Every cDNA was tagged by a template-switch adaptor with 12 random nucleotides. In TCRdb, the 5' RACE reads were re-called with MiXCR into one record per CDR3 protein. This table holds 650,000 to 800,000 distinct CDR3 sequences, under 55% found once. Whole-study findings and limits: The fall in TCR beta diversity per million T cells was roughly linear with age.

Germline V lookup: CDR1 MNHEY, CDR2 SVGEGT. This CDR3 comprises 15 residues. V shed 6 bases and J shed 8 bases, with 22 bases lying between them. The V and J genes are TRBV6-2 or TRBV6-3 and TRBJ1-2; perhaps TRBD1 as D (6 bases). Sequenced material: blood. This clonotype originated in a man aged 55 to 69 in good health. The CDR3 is CASSILNRGYGGYTF. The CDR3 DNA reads TGTGCCAGCAGCATTTTAAATAGGGGGTACGGCGGCTACACCTTC.